The 9 T cell receptor beta chains in this list originate from one sample, sequenced in a study of blood T cell repertoires in COVID-19. TCRdb's copy holds only in-frame clones and misses some; the assay was immunoSEQ multiplex PCR. The sample has roughly 180,000 clones, 79% seen once. Sequences were obtained from peripheral blood. The receptors were sampled from a woman in her sixties with COVID-19, enrolled during active disease.

The rearrangement uses TRBV11-1 and TRBJ2-1; D not certain. CDR1 and CDR2 from the germline V gene are SGHAT and FQDESV (reference sequence). The CDR3 has 13 residues. V lost 2 bases, J lost 7 bases, and 9 bases lay in between. This CDR3 reads CASSLNRRNEQFF. As DNA, the CDR3 is TGTGCCAGCAGCTTAAATAGGCGGAATGAGCAGTTCTTC.

The CDR3 loop is CASSPAGYQETQYF. The DNA for the CDR3 is TGTGCCAGCTCACCTGCCGGGTACCAAGAGACCCAGTACTTC. This rearrangement joins TRBV18 to TRBJ2-5; no clear D. Germline CDR1 KGHSH, CDR2 LQKENI. V was pared by 3 bases and J by 0 bases, with 8 bases between. The CDR3 has 14 residues.

This clone appeared a single time. The rearrangement joins TRBV5-6 to TRBJ2-7; 9 bases are shared with TRBD1. Germline trimming cut 4 bases from V and 4 bases from J; bases unmatched to any gene: 6. Germline V gene data show CDR1 as SGHDT and CDR2 as YYEEEE. This CDR3 is 14 amino acids long. CDR3 coding DNA: TGTGCCAGCAGCACCGGACAGGGGAGGTACGAGCAGTACGTC. This encodes CASSTGQGRYEQYV.

J is TRBJ2-5 and V is TRBV5-1; maybe TRBD1 (6 bases). The germline V gene encodes CDR1 SGHRS and CDR2 YFSETQ. V gave up 4 bases and J gave up 0 bases, with 10 bases separating them. The CDR3 consists of 14 residues. The CDR3 protein is CASSTGQYQETQYF. The DNA of the CDR3 is TGCGCCAGCAGCACCGGACAGTACCAAGAGACCCAGTACTTC.

The V gene is TRBV19, the J gene TRBJ1-5; 7 positions match TRBD1. CDR3 length: 13 residues. Germline CDR1 is LNHDA and CDR2 is SQIVND (reference sequence). Losses at the gene ends were 6 bases for V and 5 bases for J; bases not matched to a gene: 4. The DNA for the CDR3 is TGTGCCAGTAGAAGACAGGGAGATCAGCCCCAGCATTTT. It specifies CASRRQGDQPQHF.

This clone occurred a few times. The same CDR3 also results from other DNA sequences found in this sample. The V and J genes are TRBV6-2 or TRBV6-3 and TRBJ2-1, with 11 bases that match TRBD2. The CDR3 consists of 15 residues. Germline CDR1 reads MNHEY; CDR2 reads SVGEGT. V dropped 5 bases and J dropped 7; count of bases not matched to a gene: 7. CDR3 in amino acids: CASSTLAGGGNEQFF. CDR3 DNA: TGTGCCAGCAGTACCCTAGCGGGGGGAGGGAATGAGCAGTTCTTC.

The genes are TRBV7-3 and TRBJ2-3; TRBD2 matches at 7 bases. After removal of 3 bases from V and 4 bases from J, the junction contained 10 bases not matched to a gene. The CDR3 is made up of 16 amino acids. Per germline, CDR1 SGHTA and CDR2 FQGTGA. In DNA, the CDR3 is TGTGCCAGCAGCTTCCCCTTAGCGGGTCTCCCAGATACGCAGTATTTT. It encodes CASSFPLAGLPDTQYF.

The table lists this clone with a count of one. The genes are TRBV4-3 and TRBJ2-7; tentatively, D is TRBD2 (6 bases). Germline V CDR1 and CDR2: LGHNA, YSLEER. Trimming shortened V by 0 bases and J by 4 bases, and 10 bases separated the two germline ends. The CDR3 loop spans 14 amino acids. The CDR3 DNA reads TGCGCCAGCAGCCAAGAGTGGCTAGCGTACGAGCAGTACTTC. Its protein is CASSQEWLAYEQYF.

V is TRBV7-3 and J is TRBJ2-6, with 10 bases matching TRBD1. The CDR3 contains 16 residues. Trimming took 4 bases from V and 4 from J; bases not matched to a gene: 4. Germline CDR1 reads SGHTA; CDR2 reads FQGTGA. CDR3 sequence: CASSSTGGKGANVLTF. CDR3 DNA: TGTGCCAGCAGCTCGACAGGGGGCAAAGGGGCCAACGTCCTGACTTTC.